Below, 14 T cell receptor beta chains from the same sample are listed, as sequenced in a study of blood T cell repertoires in COVID-19. Generated by immunoSEQ multiplex PCR, the TCRdb table keeps only in-frame clones and is missing some. The sample lists about 360,000 clones; about 87% were seen once. What was sequenced was PBMCs or T cells enriched from blood (not recorded which). All receptors come from a man in his thirties or forties who had recovered from COVID-19.

The gene calls are TRBV7-2 and TRBJ2-5; TRBD2 agrees at 11 bases. J gave up 2 bases and V 4 bases, and 3 bases lay outside the gene matches. CDR3 length equals 15 residues. Per germline, CDR1 SGHTA and CDR2 FQGNSA. The CDR3, as DNA: TGTGCCAGCAGCTACAGACTAGCGGGGCAAGAGACCCAGTACTTC. Residues: CASSYRLAGQETQYF.

Regarding this clone: Other DNA variants within this sample encode the same CDR3. This chain uses TRBV18 with TRBJ2-7; maybe TRBD1 (6 bases). The CDR3 length is 13 residues. Trimming cost V 3 bases and J 1 base, with 7 bases left between them. Germline assignment: CDR1 KGHSH and CDR2 LQKENI. CDR3: CASSPGQSYEQYF. The CDR3 DNA reads as TGTGCCAGCTCACCCGGACAGTCCTACGAGCAGTACTTC.

The table lists this clone with a count of one. The chain links TRBV7-8 to TRBJ1-5, with D uncertain. V was cut by 1 base and J by 5 bases, with 6 bases left in between. The CDR3 runs to 13 residues. Germline V CDR1 and CDR2: SGHVS, FQNEAQ. The CDR3 loop is CASSLGRDQPQHF. The CDR3 nucleotides are TGTGCCAGCAGCTTAGGGCGGGATCAGCCCCAGCATTTT.

The rearrangement links TRBV3-1 (or the pseudogene TRBV3-2) to TRBJ2-5; D is possibly TRBD1 (6 bases). There are 15 residues in the CDR3. Trimming left V 3 bases short and J 2 bases short, with 13 bases between. Germline-derived CDR1 and CDR2 are LGHDT and YNNKEL (reference sequence). The CDR3 DNA sequence: TGTGCCAGCAGCCAGCCAGGGGTCGAACAAGAGACCCAGTACTTC. Amino acids: CASSQPGVEQETQYF.

The chain carries TRBV12-3 or TRBV12-4 and TRBJ2-4, with 7 bases that match TRBD1. After removal of 6 bases from V and 8 bases from J, the junction contained 4 bases not matched to a gene. The CDR3 is 12 residues long. CDR3 sequence: CASRRDRDIQYF. The CDR3 nucleotides are TGTGCCAGCAGACGGGACAGAGACATTCAGTACTTC.

The chain is built from TRBV27 and TRBJ1-2; 9 bases match TRBD1. J was trimmed by 6 bases and V by 3 bases; bases with no gene match: 11. The length of the CDR3 is 16 residues. Germline-derived CDR1 and CDR2 are MNHEY and SMNVEV (reference sequence). CDR3 coding DNA: TGTGCCAGCAGTTTCCGGGACAGGGTCAAGAGTAATGGCTACACCTTC. It encodes CASSFRDRVKSNGYTF.

This clone was detected only a few times. The chain couples TRBV29-1 to TRBJ2-7; a weak D match, TRBD2 (6 bases). CDR1 and CDR2 (germline): SQVTM, ANQGSEA. V lost 5 bases and J 6 bases, leaving 14 bases between the germline ends. The CDR3 is made up of 12 amino acids. The CDR3 reads CSVKGTASEQYF. DNA for the CDR3: TGCAGCGTTAAAGGGACTGCGTCCGAGCAGTACTTC.

This chain uses TRBV12-3 or TRBV12-4 with TRBJ1-1; D gene unclear. The CDR3 spans 12 residues. Trimming shortened V by 4 bases and J by 7 bases, and 10 bases separated the two germline ends. The CDR3 nucleotides read TGTGCCAGCAGTTGGACTTTCGGTGAAGCTTTCTTT. Translating gives CASSWTFGEAFF.

The rearrangement links TRBV10-3 to TRBJ1-2; no clear D gene. Looked up from germline, CDR1 is ENHRY and CDR2 is SYGVKD. V lost 3 bases, J lost 2 bases, and 7 bases lay in between. CDR3 length: 13 residues. CDR3 protein: CAISDLVNYGYTF. The CDR3 bases are TGTGCCATCAGTGACCTAGTCAACTATGGCTACACCTTC.

V is TRBV10-2 and J is TRBJ1-6; D is perhaps TRBD1 (6 bases). The CDR3 length is 15 residues. V shed 4 bases and J shed 8 bases, with 15 bases lying between them. Germline CDR1 and CDR2: WSHSY and SAAADI. The CDR3 sequence is CASSGLGQSYSPLHF. Here the CDR3 DNA reads TGCGCCAGCAGTGGTCTCGGACAGTCTTATTCACCCCTCCACTTT.

The chain uses TRBV12-3 or TRBV12-4 and TRBJ1-5; D gene unclear. V lost 11 bases to trimming and J lost 5 bases, with 16 bases between them. The CDR3 runs 13 residues. The CDR3 is CAEGPAWDQPQHF. The CDR3 DNA is TGTGCCGAGGGTCCGGCTTGGGATCAGCCCCAGCATTTT.

This clone has more than one count but fewer than ten. The rearrangement uses TRBV7-9 and TRBJ1-6, with a weak D call TRBD1 (6 bases). The V end was cut by 0 bases, the J end by 10 bases, with 13 bases between. The CDR3 has 15 residues. Germline lookup yields CDR1 SEHNR and CDR2 FQNEAQ (reference sequence). The CDR3 loop is CASSLATGLGSPLHF. The CDR3 DNA is TGTGCCAGCAGCTTAGCGACAGGTTTAGGGTCACCCCTCCACTTT.

V gene TRBV4-3 combines with J gene TRBJ1-1; 11 nucleotides line up with TRBD1. The CDR3 consists of 17 residues. Germline-derived CDR1 and CDR2 are LGHNA and YSLEER. Trimming cost V 0 bases and J 5 bases; bases outside gene matches: 8. This CDR3 is CASSQDRRGQGATEAFF. DNA of the CDR3: TGCGCCAGCAGCCAAGACCGCCGTGGACAGGGGGCTACTGAAGCTTTCTTT.

The chain combines TRBV5-4 with TRBJ1-2; TRBD1 matches 8 bases. V lost 5 bases and J lost 3; bases outside the gene matches: 6. Germline V CDR1 and CDR2: SGHNT, YYREEE (reference sequence). This CDR3 is built from 14 residues. CDR3 in DNA: TGTGCCAGCAGAAGGACAGGGAGTGACTATGGCTACACCTTC. Translated: CASRRTGSDYGYTF.